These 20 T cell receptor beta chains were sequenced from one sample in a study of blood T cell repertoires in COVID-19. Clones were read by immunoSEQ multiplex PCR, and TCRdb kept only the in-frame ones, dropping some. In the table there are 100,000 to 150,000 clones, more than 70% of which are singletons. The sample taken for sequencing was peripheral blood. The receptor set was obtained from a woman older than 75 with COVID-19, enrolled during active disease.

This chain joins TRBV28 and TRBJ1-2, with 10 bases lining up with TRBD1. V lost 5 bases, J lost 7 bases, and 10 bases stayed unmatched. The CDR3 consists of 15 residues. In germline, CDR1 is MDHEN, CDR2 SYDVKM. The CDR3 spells CASSPNGQGVSGYTF. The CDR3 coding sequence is TGTGCCAGCAGTCCCAATGGACAGGGGGTTAGTGGCTACACCTTC.

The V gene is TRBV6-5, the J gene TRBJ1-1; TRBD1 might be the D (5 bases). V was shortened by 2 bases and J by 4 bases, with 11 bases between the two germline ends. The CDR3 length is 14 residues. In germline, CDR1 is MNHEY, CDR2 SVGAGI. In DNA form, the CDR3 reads TGTGCCAGCAGTTACCAGGGTAGGGGCACTGAAGCTTTCTTT. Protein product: CASSYQGRGTEAFF.

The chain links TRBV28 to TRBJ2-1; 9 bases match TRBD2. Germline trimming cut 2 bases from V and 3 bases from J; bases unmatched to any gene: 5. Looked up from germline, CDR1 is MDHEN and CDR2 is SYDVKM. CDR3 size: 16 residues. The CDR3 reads CASSLPGLANYNEQFF. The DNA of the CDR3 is TGTGCCAGCAGTTTACCGGGACTAGCTAACTACAATGAGCAGTTCTTC. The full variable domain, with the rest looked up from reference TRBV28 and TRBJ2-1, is DVKVTQSSRYLVKRTGEKVFLECVQDMDHENMFWYRQDPGLGLRLIYFSYDVKMKEKGDIPEGYSVSREKKERFSLILESASTNQTSMYLCASSLPGLANYNEQFFGPGTRLTVL.

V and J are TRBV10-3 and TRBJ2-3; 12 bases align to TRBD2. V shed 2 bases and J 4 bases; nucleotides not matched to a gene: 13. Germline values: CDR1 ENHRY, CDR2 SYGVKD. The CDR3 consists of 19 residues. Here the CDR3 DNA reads TGTGCCATCAGTGAGATTCTAGCGGGAGGGCAATCCCCCTCAGATACGCAGTATTTT. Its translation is CAISEILAGGQSPSDTQYF.

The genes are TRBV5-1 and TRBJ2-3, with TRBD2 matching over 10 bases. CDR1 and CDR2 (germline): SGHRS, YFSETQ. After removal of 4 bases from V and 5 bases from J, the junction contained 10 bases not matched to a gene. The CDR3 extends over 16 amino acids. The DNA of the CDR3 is TGCGCCAGCAGCATCCTAGCGGGAGTCGAGAAAGATACGCAGTATTTT. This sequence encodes CASSILAGVEKDTQYF.

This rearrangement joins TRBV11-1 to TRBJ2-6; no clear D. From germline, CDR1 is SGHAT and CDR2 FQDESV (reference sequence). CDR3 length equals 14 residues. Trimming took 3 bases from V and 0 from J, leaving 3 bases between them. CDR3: CASSFRSGANVLTF. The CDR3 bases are TGTGCCAGCAGCTTTCGCTCTGGGGCCAACGTCCTGACTTTC. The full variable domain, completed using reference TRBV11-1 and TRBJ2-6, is EAEVAQSPRYKITEKSQAVAFWCDPISGHATLYWYRQILGQGPELLVQFQDESVVDDSQLPKDRFSAERLKGVDSTLKIQPAELGDSAMYLCASSFRSGANVLTFGAGSRLTVL.

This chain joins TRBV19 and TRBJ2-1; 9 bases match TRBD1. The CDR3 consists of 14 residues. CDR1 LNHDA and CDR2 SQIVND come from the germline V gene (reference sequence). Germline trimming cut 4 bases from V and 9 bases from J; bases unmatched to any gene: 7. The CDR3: CASSTQRTGVEQFF. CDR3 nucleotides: TGTGCCAGTAGTACCCAAAGGACAGGGGTTGAGCAGTTCTTC.

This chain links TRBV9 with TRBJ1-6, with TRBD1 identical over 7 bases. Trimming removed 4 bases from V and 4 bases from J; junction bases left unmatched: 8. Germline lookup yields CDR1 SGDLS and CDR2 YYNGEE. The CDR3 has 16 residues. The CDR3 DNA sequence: TGTGCCAGCAGCTCGGGACAGCCAGGGTATAATTCACCCCTCCACTTT. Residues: CASSSGQPGYNSPLHF.

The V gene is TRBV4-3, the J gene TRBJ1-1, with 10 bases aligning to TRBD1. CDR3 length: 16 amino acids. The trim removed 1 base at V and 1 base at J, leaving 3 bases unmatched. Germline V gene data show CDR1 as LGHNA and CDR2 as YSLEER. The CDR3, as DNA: TGCGCCAGCAGCCAAGCGCGGACAGGGGGGAACACTGAAGCTTTCTTT. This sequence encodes CASSQARTGGNTEAFF.

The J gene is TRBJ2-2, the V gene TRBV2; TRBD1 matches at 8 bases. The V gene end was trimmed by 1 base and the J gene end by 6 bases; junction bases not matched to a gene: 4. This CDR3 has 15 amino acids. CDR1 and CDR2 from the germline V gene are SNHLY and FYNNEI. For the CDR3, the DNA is TGTGCCAGCAGTGAAGATTTGGGACAGGCCGGGGAGCTGTTTTTT. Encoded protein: CASSEDLGQAGELFF.

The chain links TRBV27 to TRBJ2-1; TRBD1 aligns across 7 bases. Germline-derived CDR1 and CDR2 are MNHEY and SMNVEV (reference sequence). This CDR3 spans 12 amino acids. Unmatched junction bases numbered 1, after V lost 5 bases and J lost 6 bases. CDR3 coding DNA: TGTGCCAGCAGTCGACAGGGCAATGAGCAGTTCTTC. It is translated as CASSRQGNEQFF.

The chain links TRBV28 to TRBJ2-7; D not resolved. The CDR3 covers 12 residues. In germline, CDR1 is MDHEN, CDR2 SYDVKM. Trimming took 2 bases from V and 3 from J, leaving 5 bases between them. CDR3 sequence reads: CASSLPGYEQYF. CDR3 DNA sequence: TGTGCCAGCAGTTTACCGGGCTACGAGCAGTACTTC.

CDR3 amino acids: CASSLGSDYEQYF. The CDR3 nucleotides read TGTGCCAGCAGCTTAGGTAGCGACTACGAGCAGTACTTC. V usage is TRBV7-8 and J usage is TRBJ2-7; TRBD2 is a possible D gene (5 bases). The V and J ends lost 1 base and 3 bases respectively, with 7 bases between them. The CDR3 covers 13 residues. Germline assignment: CDR1 SGHVS and CDR2 FQNEAQ.

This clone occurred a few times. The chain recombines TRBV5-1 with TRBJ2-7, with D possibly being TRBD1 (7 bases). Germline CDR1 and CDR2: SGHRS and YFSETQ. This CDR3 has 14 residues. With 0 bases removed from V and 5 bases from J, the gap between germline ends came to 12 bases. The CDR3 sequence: CASSLAQGGDEQYF. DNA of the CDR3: TGCGCCAGCAGCTTGGCGCAGGGGGGCGACGAGCAGTACTTC. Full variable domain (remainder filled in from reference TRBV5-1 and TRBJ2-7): KAGVTQTPRYLIKTRGQQVTLSCSPISGHRSVSWYQQTPGQGLQFLFEYFSETQRNKGNFPGRFSGRQFSNSRSEMNVSTLELGDSALYLCASSLAQGGDEQYFGPGTRLTVT.

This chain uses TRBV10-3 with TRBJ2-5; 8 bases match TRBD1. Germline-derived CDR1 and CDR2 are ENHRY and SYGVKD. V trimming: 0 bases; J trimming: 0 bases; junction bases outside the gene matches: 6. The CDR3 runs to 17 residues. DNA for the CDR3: TGTGCCATCAGTGAGTCGGGACAGGCGCCGAACCAAGAGACCCAGTACTTC. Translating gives CAISESGQAPNQETQYF.

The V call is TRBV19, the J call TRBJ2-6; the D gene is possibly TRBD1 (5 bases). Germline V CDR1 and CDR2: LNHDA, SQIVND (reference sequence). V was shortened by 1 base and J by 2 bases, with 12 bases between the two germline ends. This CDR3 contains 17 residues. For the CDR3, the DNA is TGTGCCAGTAGTATAGGAAACAGGTGGGCTGGGGCCAACGTCCTGACTTTC. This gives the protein CASSIGNRWAGANVLTF.

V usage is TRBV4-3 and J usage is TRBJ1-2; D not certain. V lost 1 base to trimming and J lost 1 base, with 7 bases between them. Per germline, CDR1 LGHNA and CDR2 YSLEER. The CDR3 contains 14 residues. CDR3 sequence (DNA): TGCGCCAGCAGCCAAGGGGGAGGTAACTATGGCTACACCTTC. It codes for CASSQGGGNYGYTF.

The CDR3, as DNA: TGTGCCAGCGAAAACTCTAGATTTAACACTGAAGCTTTCTTT. Translated, it gives CASENSRFNTEAFF. This chain links TRBV19 with TRBJ1-1; D gene uncertain. The length of the CDR3 is 14 residues. Trimming removed 9 bases at V and 2 bases at J, with 16 bases between. CDR1 is LNHDA and CDR2 is SQIVND in the germline V gene (reference sequence).

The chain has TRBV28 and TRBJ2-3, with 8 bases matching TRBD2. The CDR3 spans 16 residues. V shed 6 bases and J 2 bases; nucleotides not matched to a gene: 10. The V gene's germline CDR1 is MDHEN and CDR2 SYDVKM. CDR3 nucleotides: TGTGCCAGCAGCCACCCAATAGCGGGGTCCACAGATACGCAGTATTTT. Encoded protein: CASSHPIAGSTDTQYF.

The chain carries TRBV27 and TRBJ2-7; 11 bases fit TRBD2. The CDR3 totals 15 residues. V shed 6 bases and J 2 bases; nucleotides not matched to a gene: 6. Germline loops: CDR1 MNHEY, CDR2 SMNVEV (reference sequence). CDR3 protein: CASRQLAGGPYEQYF. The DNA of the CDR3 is TGTGCCAGCAGGCAGCTAGCGGGAGGCCCCTACGAGCAGTACTTC.